This is a list of T cell receptor beta chains from one sample in a study of blood T cells in healthy people across ages. Using its own MiXCR run on the 5' RACE reads, TCRdb lists one record per CDR3 protein. The table has 1.5 million to 2 million distinct CDR3 sequences, over 25% seen once. The sample taken for sequencing was blood. These receptors originate from a woman under 40 in good health. CDR3s include the opening cysteine and the closing phenylalanine or tryptophan. The order of the fields is V gene, J gene, clone size, D gene, CDR3 protein, CDR3 DNA. D genes are given only for firm matches. Clone sizes are given selectively: once, few, many, or a class where the clone is expanded.

TRBV12-3/TRBV12-4,TRBJ1-4,few,.,CASSRTGSNEKLFF,TGTGCCAGCAGTAGAACAGGGTCTAATGAAAAACTGTTTTTT
TRBV6-1,TRBJ2-1,.,.,CASSAGGGYNEQFF,TGTGCCAGCAGTGCCGGGGGCGGTTACAATGAGCAGTTCTTC
TRBV5-1,TRBJ2-3,few,TRBD1,CASSLDRGATDTQYF,TGCGCCAGCAGCTTGGACAGGGGGGCCACAGATACGCAGTATTTT
TRBV28,TRBJ2-2,.,.,CTSRKPASSPGELFF,TGTACCAGCAGAAAGCCAGCCAGTTCCCCCGGGGAGCTGTTTTTT
TRBV5-1,TRBJ1-5,.,.,CASSWVGSNSNQPQHF,TGCGCCAGCAGCTGGGTTGGGTCAAATAGCAATCAGCCCCAGCATTTT
TRBV18,TRBJ1-3,.,.,CASSVMDNKLSGNTIYF,TGTGCCAGCTCAGTTATGGACAACAAACTCTCTGGAAACACCATATATTTT
TRBV27,TRBJ1-2,few,TRBD1,CASSFRDSNYGYTF,TGTGCCAGCAGTTTTAGGGACAGCAACTATGGCTACACCTTC
TRBV5-6,TRBJ2-6,once,TRBD1,CASSRQGATLGANVLTF,TGTGCCAGCAGCCGACAGGGGGCGACCCTAGGGGCCAACGTCCTGACTTTC
TRBV24-1,TRBJ2-3,.,TRBD1,CATSDQGADTQYF,TGTGCCACCAGTGATCAGGGGGCAGATACGCAGTATTTT
TRBV13,TRBJ1-1,.,.,CASRLRMSPGANTEAFF,TGTGCCAGCCGCTTAAGGATGTCCCCTGGGGCGAACACTGAAGCTTTCTTT
TRBV4-2,TRBJ2-1,.,TRBD2,CASSQGPGLAGGPTGNEQFF,TGTGCCAGCAGCCAAGGTCCGGGACTAGCGGGAGGGCCGACTGGAAATGAGCAGTTCTTC
TRBV6-5,TRBJ1-5,few,.,CAISYSVGGLGPQHF,TGTGCCATCAGTTACTCAGTGGGGGGCCTCGGGCCCCAGCATTTT
TRBV6-6,TRBJ2-5,.,TRBD1,CASRTRDRGLETQDF,TGTGCCAGCAGGACCCGGGACAGGGGATTGGAGACCCAGGACTTC
TRBV20-1,TRBJ2-5,.,TRBD2,CSARVRGRYPQETQYF,TGCAGTGCTAGAGTCCGCGGGAGGTACCCGCAAGAGACCCAGTACTTC